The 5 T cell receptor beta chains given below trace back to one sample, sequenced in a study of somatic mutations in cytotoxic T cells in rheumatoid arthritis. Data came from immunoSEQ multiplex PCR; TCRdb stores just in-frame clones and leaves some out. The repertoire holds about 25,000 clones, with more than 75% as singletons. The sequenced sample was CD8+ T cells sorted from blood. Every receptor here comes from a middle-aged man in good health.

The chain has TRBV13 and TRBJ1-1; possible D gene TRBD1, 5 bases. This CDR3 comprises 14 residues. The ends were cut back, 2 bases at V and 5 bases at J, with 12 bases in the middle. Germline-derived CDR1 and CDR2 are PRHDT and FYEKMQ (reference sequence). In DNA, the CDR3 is TGTGCCAGCAGCTTACGGGGCGAATTGACTGAAGCTTTCTTT. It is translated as CASSLRGELTEAFF.

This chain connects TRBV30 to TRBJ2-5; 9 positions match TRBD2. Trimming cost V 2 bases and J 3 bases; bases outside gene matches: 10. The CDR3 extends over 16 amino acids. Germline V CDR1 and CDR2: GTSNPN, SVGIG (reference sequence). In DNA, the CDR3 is TGTGCCTGGAGTCGGAATCCTAGCGGGATTGAAGAGACCCAGTACTTC. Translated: CAWSRNPSGIEETQYF.

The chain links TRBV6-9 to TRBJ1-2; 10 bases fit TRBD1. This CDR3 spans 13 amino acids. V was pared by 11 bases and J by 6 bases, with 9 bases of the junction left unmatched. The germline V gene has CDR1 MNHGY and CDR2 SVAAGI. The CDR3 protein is CASADRGSDGYTF. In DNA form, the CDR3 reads TGTGCCTCGGCGGACAGGGGGAGTGATGGCTACACCTTC.

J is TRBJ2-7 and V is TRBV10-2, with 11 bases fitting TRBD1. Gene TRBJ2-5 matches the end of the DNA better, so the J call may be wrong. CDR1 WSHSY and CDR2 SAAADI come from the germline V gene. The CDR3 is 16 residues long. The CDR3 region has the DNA TGCGCCAGCAACCCGGACAGGGGGCGAGACCAAGAGACCCAGTACTTC. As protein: CASNPDRGRDQETQYF.

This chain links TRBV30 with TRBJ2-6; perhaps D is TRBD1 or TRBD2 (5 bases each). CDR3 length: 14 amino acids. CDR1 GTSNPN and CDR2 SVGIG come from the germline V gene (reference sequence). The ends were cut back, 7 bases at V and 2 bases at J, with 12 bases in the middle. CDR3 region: CAFYLGAGANVLTF. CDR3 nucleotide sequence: TGTGCCTTTTACTTGGGGGCTGGGGCCAACGTCCTGACTTTC.